This TCR beta chain is drawn from a study of blood T cell repertoires in COVID-19. The overall study: COVID-19 samples collected from the United States, Italy and Spain covered acute and convalescent phases.

Germline CDR1 MNHNS, CDR2 SASEGT. This CDR3 has 14 amino acids. V was clipped by 2 bases and J by 7 bases, with 15 bases between them. In the authors' methods: From reference gene primer amplification, estimates of nucleated cell counts were derived. The repertoire was sequenced with immunoSEQ multiplex PCR; TCRdb's copy has only in-frame clones and lacks some. D and trimming come from the DNA, and the V and J calls and clone size come from that table. The sample holds around 700,000 clones, approximately 90% seen once. The rearrangement links TRBV6-1 to TRBJ2-7, with D possibly TRBD2 on 5 matching bases. The sequencing input was peripheral blood. This sequence was found in a woman aged 18-30 years with acute or convalescent COVID-19. The CDR3 DNA reads TGTGCCAGCAGTGAAATGATAAGGGCGGGTGAGCAGTACTTC. This sequence encodes CASSEMIRAGEQYF.